This T cell receptor (beta chain) was sequenced for a study of early T cells in non-severe SARS-CoV-2 infection. This clonotype showed up many times. Individual cDNA molecules received unique molecular identifiers during library preparation. One entry per CDR3 protein results from TCRdb running MiXCR on the 5' RACE reads. Among about 98,000 distinct CDR3 sequences, around 10% were seen once, and the ten largest hold 5.1%. Trimming left V 3 bases short and J 5 bases short, with 16 bases between. The CDR3 sequence is 15 residues long. The chain links TRBV12-3 or TRBV12-4 to TRBJ1-2; D gene unclear. The clonotype was recovered from an adult who was a healthcare worker with PCR-confirmed SARS-CoV-2 infection or an uninfected control (not recorded which). The material sequenced was whole blood. This CDR3 reads CASSFALEEAYGYTF. As DNA, the CDR3 is TGTGCCAGCAGTTTTGCACTGGAAGAGGCGTATGGCTACACCTTC.